This is a list of T cell receptor beta chains from one sample in a study of CD8 T cells in Susac syndrome. TCRdb reprocessed the immunoSEQ multiplex PCR reads with MiXCR, giving one entry per CDR3 protein. Here the sample spans some 76,000 distinct CDR3 sequences, 90% to 95% being singletons. The sequenced sample was CD8+ T cells from PBMCs. These receptor sequences come from a human donor with multiple sclerosis. CDR3s include the opening cysteine and the closing phenylalanine or tryptophan. A D gene is named only where the DNA matches it firmly. Rows give clone size only sometimes, using once, few, many, or a class for an expanded clone.

>TRBV27|NA|TRBJ2-3|TRBD2
TGTGCCAGCTGGGAGCGGGAGCGCACAGATACGCAGTATTTT
CASWERERTDTQYF
>TRBV27|NA|TRBJ2-1|TRBD2
TGTGCCAGCAGTTTATCTTTGGGACTACCTATAGCTGAGCAGTTCTTC
CASSLSLGLPIAEQFF
>TRBV19|NA|TRBJ2-7|NA
TGTGCCAGTAGTATGGGACATCTCCGCTACGAGCAGTACTTC
CASSMGHLRYEQYF
>TRBV4-3|few|TRBJ2-6|NA
TGCGCCAGCAGCCAAGATTTCTGGGCTGGGGCCAACGTCCTGACTTTC
CASSQDFWAGANVLTF
>TRBV12-3/TRBV12-4|once|TRBJ1-2|TRBD1
TGTGCCAGCAGGGGGGACAGTAACTATGGCTACACCTTC
CASRGDSNYGYTF
>TRBV5-1|NA|TRBJ2-5|NA
TGCGCCAGCAGCCGGGGGGCAGGGGAGACGGAGACCCAGTACTTC
CASSRGAGETETQYF
>TRBV7-9|NA|TRBJ2-7|NA
TGTGCCAGCAGCTTAAACGCGGGGCCCCTCTACGAGCAGTACTTC
CASSLNAGPLYEQYF
>TRBV27|once|TRBJ2-5|NA
TGTGCCAGCAGGTTAGGAGAGACCCAGTACTTC
CASRLGETQYF
>TRBV20-1|once|TRBJ1-5|NA
TGCAGTGCACGGGACGGCATCCCGGCGATAGATAGCAATCAGCCCCAGCATTTT
CSARDGIPAIDSNQPQHF
>TRBV6-2/TRBV6-3|NA|TRBJ1-5|NA
TGTGCCAGCAGATTGGACGTTTACCTCAATCAGCCCCAGCATTTT
CASRLDVYLNQPQHF
>TRBV5-1|NA|TRBJ2-2|NA
TGCGCCAGCTTTAGGGAACCGAACACCGGGGAGCTGTTTTTT
CASFREPNTGELFF
>TRBV27|NA|TRBJ2-1|NA
TGTGCCAGCACTCCAGGGGCTAGCGGAGGCAATGAGCAGTTCTTC
CASTPGASGGNEQFF
>TRBV19|NA|TRBJ1-1|NA
TGTGCCAGTAGGGACTTTAACACTGAAGCTTTCTTT
CASRDFNTEAFF
>TRBV4-3|NA|TRBJ2-1|NA
TGCGCCAGCAGCCAAGGGGCGGGACCCTACAATGAGCAGTTCTTC
CASSQGAGPYNEQFF
>TRBV28|NA|TRBJ2-1|NA
TGTGCCAGCAGTTTGGGCGGAATGATCCAGTTCTTC
CASSLGGMIQFF
>TRBV18|NA|TRBJ2-7|TRBD1
TGTGCCAGCTCTCCACTTGACAGGGCCGACGAGCAGTACTTC
CASSPLDRADEQYF
>TRBV16|NA|TRBJ1-3|NA
TGTGCCAGCAGCCAGGGACCGGGCTCTGGAAACACCATATATTTT
CASSQGPGSGNTIYF
>TRBV19|NA|TRBJ2-7|NA
TGTGCCAGTAGTATAGGGCCCGGTGGCGAGCAGTACTTC
CASSIGPGGEQYF
>TRBV9|few|TRBJ2-2|NA
TGTGCCAGCAGCCCTGGTCGGACCGGGGAGCTGTTTTTT
CASSPGRTGELFF
>TRBV7-9|NA|TRBJ2-1|NA
TGTGCCAGCAAAAATCCACCCAAAGGGAATGAGCAGTTCTTC
CASKNPPKGNEQFF
>TRBV19|NA|TRBJ2-1|NA
TGTGCCAGTAGTATTGTGAGCCTCTCCTACAATGAGCAGTTCTTC
CASSIVSLSYNEQFF
>TRBV19|NA|TRBJ1-1|NA
TGTGCCAGTACGAGGACGAGTGAAGCTTTCTTT
CASTRTSEAFF
>TRBV6-8|NA|TRBJ1-2|NA
TGTGCCAGCAGTTACTCGGCTAACTATGGCTACACCTTC
CASSYSANYGYTF
>TRBV27|NA|TRBJ2-1|NA
TGTGCCAGCAGTTTGGCCCCGGCCTCCTACAATGAGCAGTTCTTC
CASSLAPASYNEQFF
>TRBV7-8|NA|TRBJ2-7|NA
TGTGCCAGCAGCGAAGGGAAAAACGAGCAGTACTTC
CASSEGKNEQYF
>TRBV28|NA|TRBJ2-1|NA
TGTGCCAGCAGTTTCCCCAATGAGCAGTTCTTC
CASSFPNEQFF
>TRBV5-4|NA|TRBJ2-1|NA
TGTGCCAGCAGCTTGGGGGACGATGAGCAGTTCTTC
CASSLGDDEQFF
>TRBV4-1|NA|TRBJ1-2|TRBD1
TGCGCCAGCAGCCAAGACCCGACAGGGTGGGATGGCTACACCTTC
CASSQDPTGWDGYTF
>TRBV28|NA|TRBJ2-1|NA
TGTGCCAGCAGTGGTTCGCTAGATTACAATGAGCAGTTCTTC
CASSGSLDYNEQFF